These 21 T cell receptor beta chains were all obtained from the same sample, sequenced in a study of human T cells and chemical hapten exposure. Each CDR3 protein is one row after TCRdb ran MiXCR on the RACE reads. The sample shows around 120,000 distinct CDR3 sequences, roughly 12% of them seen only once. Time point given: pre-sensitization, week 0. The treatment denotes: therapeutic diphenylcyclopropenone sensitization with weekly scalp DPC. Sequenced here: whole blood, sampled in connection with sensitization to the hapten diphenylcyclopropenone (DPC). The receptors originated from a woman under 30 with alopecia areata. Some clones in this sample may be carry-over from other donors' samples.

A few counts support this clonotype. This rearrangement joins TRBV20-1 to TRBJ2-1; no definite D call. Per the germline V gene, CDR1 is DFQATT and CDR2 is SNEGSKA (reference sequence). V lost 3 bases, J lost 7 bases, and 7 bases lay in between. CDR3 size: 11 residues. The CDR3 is CSASRMNEQFF. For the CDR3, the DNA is TGCAGTGCTAGTCGCATGAATGAGCAGTTCTTC.

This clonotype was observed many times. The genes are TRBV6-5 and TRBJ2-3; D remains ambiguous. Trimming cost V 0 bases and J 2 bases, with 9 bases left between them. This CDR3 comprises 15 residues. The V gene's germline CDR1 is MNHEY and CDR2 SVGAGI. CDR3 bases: TGTGCCAGCAGTTACTCCGCGGACCTCACAGATACGCAGTATTTT. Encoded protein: CASSYSADLTDTQYF.

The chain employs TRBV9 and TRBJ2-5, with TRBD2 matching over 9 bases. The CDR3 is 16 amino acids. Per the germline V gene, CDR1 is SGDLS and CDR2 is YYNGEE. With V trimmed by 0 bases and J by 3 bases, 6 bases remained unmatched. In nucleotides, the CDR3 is TGTGCCAGCAGCGTAGCTGTTGCTAGCGGGGAAGAGACCCAGTACTTC. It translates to CASSVAVASGEETQYF.

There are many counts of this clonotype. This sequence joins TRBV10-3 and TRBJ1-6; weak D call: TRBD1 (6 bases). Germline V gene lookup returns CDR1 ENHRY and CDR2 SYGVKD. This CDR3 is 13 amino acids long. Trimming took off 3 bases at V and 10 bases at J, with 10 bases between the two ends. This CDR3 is CAISDRGGSPLHF. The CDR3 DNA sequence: TGTGCCATCAGTGATCGGGGGGGCTCACCCCTCCACTTT.

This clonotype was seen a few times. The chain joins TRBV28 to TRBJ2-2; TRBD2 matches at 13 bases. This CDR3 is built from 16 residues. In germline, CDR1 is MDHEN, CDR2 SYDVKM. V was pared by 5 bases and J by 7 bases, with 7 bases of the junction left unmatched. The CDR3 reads CASSVTSGGPYGELFF. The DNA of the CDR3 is TGTGCCAGCAGTGTGACTAGCGGGGGGCCATACGGGGAGCTGTTTTTT.

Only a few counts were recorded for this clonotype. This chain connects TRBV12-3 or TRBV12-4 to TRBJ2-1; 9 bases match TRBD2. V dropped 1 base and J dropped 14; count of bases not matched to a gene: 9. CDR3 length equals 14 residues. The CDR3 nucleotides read TGTGCCAGCAGTTTAGGGGTGGCGGGGGGGCAAAAGTTCTTC. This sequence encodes CASSLGVAGGQKFF.

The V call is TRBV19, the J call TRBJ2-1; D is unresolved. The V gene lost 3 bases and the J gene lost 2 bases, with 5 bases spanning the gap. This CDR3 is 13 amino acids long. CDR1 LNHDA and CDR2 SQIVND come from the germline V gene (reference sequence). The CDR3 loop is CASSIYPYNEQFF. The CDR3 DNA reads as TGTGCCAGTAGTATCTACCCCTACAATGAGCAGTTCTTC.

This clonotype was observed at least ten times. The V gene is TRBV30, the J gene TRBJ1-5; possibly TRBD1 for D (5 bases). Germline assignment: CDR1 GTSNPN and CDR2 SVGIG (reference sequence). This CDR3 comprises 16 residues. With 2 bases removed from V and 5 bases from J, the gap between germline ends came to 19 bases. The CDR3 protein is CAWSQGTPFDDQPQHF. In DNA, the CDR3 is TGTGCCTGGAGTCAGGGAACACCCTTCGACGATCAGCCCCAGCATTTT.

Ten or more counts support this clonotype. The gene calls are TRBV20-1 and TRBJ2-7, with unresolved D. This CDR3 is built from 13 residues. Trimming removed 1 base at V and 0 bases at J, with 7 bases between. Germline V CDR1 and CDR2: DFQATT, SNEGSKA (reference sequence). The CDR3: CSARVDSSYEQYF. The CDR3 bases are TGCAGTGCTAGAGTAGACTCCTCCTACGAGCAGTACTTC.

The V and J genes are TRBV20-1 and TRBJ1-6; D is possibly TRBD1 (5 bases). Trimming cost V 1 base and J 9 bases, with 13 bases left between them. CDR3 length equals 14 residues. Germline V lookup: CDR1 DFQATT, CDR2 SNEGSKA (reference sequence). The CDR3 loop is CSARGDKGSSPLHF. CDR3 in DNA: TGCAGTGCTAGAGGCGATAAGGGGAGTTCACCCCTCCACTTT.

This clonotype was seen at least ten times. The CDR3 spells CASTQTGPGELFF. In DNA form, the CDR3 reads TGTGCCAGCACCCAGACAGGGCCCGGGGAGCTGTTTTTT. The V call is TRBV2, the J call TRBJ2-2; 7 positions match TRBD1. Germline assignment: CDR1 SNHLY and CDR2 FYNNEI. J gave up 6 bases and V 7 bases, and 5 bases lay outside the gene matches. The CDR3 length is 13 residues.

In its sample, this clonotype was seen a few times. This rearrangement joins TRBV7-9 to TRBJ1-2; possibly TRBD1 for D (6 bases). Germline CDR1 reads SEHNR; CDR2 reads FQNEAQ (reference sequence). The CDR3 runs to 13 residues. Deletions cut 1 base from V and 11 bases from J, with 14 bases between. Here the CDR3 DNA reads TGTGCCAGCAGCTTAGTCGGACAGCCGATTTACACCTTC. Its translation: CASSLVGQPIYTF. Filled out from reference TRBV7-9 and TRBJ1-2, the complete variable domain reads DTGVSQNPRHKITKRGQNVTFRCDPISEHNRLYWYRQTLGQGPEFLTYFQNEAQLEKSRLLSDRFSAERPKGSFSTLEIQRTEQGDSAMYLCASSLVGQPIYTFGSGTRLTVV.

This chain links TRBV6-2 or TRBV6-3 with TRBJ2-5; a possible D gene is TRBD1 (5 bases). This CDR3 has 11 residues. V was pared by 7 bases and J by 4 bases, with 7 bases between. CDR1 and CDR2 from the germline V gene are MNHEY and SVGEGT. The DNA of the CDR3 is TGTGCCAGCACCCAGGGAGAGACCCAGTACTTC. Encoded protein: CASTQGETQYF.

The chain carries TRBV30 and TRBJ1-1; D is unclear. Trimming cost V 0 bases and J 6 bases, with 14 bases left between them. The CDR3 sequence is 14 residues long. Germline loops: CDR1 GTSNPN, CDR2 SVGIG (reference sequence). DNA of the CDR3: TGTGCCTGGAGTGTATTATCCGGCGGCTCTGAAGCTTTCTTT. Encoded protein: CAWSVLSGGSEAFF.

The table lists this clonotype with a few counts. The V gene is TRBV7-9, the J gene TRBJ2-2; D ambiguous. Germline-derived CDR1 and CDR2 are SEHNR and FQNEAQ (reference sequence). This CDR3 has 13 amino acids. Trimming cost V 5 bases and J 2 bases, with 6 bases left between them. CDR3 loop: CASSLPNTGELFF. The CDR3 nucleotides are TGTGCCAGCAGCCTTCCTAACACCGGGGAGCTGTTTTTT.

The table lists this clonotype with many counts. CDR3 protein: CASSSNLAGAYNEQFF. The DNA of the CDR3 is TGTGCCAGCTCATCCAACCTAGCGGGGGCCTACAATGAGCAGTTCTTC. This chain connects TRBV18 to TRBJ2-1; 10 bases fit TRBD2. J lost 2 bases, V lost 5 bases, and 6 bases had no gene match. The CDR3 length is 16 residues. Germline V gene lookup returns CDR1 KGHSH and CDR2 LQKENI. Full variable domain (outside the CDR3, taken from reference TRBV18 and TRBJ2-1): NAGVMQNPRHLVRRRGQEARLRCSPMKGHSHVYWYRQLPEEGLKFMVYLQKENIIDESGMPKERFSAEFPKEGPSILRIQQVVRGDSAAYFCASSSNLAGAYNEQFFGPGTRLTVL.

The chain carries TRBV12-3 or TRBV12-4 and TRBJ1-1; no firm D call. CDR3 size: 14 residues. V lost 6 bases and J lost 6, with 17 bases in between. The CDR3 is CASRIIGRKAEAFF. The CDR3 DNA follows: TGTGCCAGCAGGATCATAGGACGGAAAGCTGAAGCTTTCTTT.

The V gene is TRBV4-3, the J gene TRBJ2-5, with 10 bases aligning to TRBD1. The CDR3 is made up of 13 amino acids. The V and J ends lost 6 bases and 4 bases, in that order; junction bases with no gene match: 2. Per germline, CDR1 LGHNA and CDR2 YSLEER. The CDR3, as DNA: TGCGCCAGCAGGCGGGACAGGGGAGAGACCCAGTACTTC. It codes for CASRRDRGETQYF.

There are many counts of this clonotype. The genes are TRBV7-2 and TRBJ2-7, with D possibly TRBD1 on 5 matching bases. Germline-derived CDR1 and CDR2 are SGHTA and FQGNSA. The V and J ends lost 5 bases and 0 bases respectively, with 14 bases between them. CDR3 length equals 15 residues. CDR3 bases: TGTGCCAGCAGCGATAGGACAAGGAGCTCCTACGAGCAGTACTTC. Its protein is CASSDRTRSSYEQYF.

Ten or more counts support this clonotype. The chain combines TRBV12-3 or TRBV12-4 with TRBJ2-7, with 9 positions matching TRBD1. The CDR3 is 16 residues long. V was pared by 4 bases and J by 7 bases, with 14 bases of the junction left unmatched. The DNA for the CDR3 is TGTGCCAGCAGTTCGAATACTCCGGGACAGGGAGGTGAGCAGTACTTC. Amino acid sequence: CASSSNTPGQGGEQYF.

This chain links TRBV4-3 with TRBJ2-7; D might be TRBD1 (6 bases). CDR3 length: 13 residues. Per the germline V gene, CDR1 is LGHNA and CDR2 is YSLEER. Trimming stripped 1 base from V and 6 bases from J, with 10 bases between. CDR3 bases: TGCGCCAGCAGCCAAGTACAGGGAACCGAGCAGTACTTC. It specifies CASSQVQGTEQYF.